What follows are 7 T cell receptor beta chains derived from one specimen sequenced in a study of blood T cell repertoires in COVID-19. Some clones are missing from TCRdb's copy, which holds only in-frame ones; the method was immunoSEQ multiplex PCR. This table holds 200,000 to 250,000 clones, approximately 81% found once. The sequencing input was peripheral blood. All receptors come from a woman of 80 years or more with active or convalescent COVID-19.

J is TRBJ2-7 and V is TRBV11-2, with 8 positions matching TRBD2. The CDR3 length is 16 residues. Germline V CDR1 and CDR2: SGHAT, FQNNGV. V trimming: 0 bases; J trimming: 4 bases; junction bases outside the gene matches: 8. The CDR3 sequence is CASSLEGLAGWYEQYF. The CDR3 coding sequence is TGTGCCAGCAGCTTAGAGGGTTTAGCGGGATGGTACGAGCAGTACTTC.

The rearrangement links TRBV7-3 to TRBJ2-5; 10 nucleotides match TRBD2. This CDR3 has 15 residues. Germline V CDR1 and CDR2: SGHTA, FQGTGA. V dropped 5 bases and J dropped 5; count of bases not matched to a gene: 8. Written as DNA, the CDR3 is TGTGCCAGCAGCCCCGTAGCGGGGGGCTATGAGACCCAGTACTTC. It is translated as CASSPVAGGYETQYF.

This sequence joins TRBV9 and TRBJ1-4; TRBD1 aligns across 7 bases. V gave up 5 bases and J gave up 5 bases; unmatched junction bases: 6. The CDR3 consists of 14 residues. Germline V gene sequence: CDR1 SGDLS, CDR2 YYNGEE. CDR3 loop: CASSRDSLNEKLFF. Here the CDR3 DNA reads TGTGCCAGCAGTCGGGACAGCCTCAATGAAAAACTGTTTTTT. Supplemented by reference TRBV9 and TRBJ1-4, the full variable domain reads DSGVTQTPKHLITATGQRVTLRCSPRSGDLSVYWYQQSLDQGLQFLIQYYNGEERAKGNILERFSAQQFPDLHSELNLSSLELGDSALYFCASSRDSLNEKLFFGSGTQLSVL.

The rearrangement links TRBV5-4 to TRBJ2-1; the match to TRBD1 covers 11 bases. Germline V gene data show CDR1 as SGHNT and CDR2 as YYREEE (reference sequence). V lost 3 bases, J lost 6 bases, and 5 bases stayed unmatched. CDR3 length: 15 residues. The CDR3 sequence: CASSWTGTGGNEQFF. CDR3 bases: TGTGCCAGCAGCTGGACCGGGACAGGGGGCAATGAGCAGTTCTTC.

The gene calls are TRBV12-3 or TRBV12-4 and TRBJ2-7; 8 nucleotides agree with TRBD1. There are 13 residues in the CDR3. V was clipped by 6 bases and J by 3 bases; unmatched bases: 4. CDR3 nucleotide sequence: TGTGCCAGCAGCGGTGGACAGGGCTACGAGCAGTACTTC. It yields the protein CASSGGQGYEQYF.

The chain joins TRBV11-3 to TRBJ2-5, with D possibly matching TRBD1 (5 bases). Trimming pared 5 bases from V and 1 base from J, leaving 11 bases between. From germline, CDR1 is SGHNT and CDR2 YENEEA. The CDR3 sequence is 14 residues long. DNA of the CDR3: TGTGCCAGCAGCGGCAGGGTTCTCCAAGAGACCCAGTACTTC. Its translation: CASSGRVLQETQYF.

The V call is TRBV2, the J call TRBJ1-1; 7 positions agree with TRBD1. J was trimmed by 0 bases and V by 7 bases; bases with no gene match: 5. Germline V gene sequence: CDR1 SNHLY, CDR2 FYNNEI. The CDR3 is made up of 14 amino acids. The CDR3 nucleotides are TGTGCCAGCACCCGGACAGGCATGAACACTGAAGCTTTCTTT. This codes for CASTRTGMNTEAFF. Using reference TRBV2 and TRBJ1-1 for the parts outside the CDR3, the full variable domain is EPEVTQTPSHQVTQMGQEVILRCVPISNHLYFYWYRQILGQKVEFLVSFYNNEISEKSEIFDDQFSVERPDGSNFTLKIRSTKLEDSAMYFCASTRTGMNTEAFFGQGTRLTVV.